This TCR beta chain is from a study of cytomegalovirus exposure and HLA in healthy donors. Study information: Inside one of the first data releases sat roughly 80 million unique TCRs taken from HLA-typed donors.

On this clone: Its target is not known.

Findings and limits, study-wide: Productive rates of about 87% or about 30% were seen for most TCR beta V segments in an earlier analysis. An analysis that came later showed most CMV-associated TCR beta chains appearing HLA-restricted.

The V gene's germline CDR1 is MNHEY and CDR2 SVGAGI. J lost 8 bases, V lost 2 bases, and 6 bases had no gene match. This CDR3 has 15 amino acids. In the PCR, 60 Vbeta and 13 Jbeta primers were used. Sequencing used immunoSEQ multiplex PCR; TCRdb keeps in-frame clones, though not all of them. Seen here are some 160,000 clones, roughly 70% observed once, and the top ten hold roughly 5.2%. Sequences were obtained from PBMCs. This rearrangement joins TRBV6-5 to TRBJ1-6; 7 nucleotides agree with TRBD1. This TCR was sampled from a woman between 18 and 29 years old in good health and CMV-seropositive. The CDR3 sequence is CASSYIDRADSPLHF. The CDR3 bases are TGTGCCAGCAGTTACATCGACAGGGCGGATTCACCCCTCCACTTT.